The next 30 T cell receptor beta chains were all read from a single sample in a study of T cell responses to AZD1222 COVID-19 vaccine. Profiling relied on immunoSEQ multiplex PCR, and the TCRdb table lists in-frame clones only, not all of them. The sample yields over 95,000 clones, roughly 89% seen once. Sequenced material: peripheral blood, taken on day 0 of AZD1222 vaccination. The receptors come from an adult in good health.

This sequence joins TRBV7-9 and TRBJ2-3; D not certain. The CDR3 has 12 amino acids. Trimming removed 3 bases at V and 5 bases at J, with 6 bases between. Germline CDR1 reads SEHNR; CDR2 reads FQNEAQ (reference sequence). For the CDR3, the DNA is TGTGCCAGCAGCTTTACCGTAGATACGCAGTATTTT. It specifies CASSFTVDTQYF. The whole variable domain, filled in from reference TRBV7-9 and TRBJ2-3, reads DTGVSQNPRHKITKRGQNVTFRCDPISEHNRLYWYRQTLGQGPEFLTYFQNEAQLEKSRLLSDRFSAERPKGSFSTLEIQRTEQGDSAMYLCASSFTVDTQYFGPGTRLTVL.

The chain uses TRBV11-2 and TRBJ1-1; 9 bases line up with TRBD1. Germline CDR1 SGHAT, CDR2 FQNNGV. Losses at the gene ends were 5 bases for V and 8 bases for J; bases not matched to a gene: 6. The CDR3 contains 13 residues. Written as DNA, the CDR3 is TGTGCCAGCAGCCCCCGACAGGGGGTAGAAGCTTTCTTT. Translating it yields CASSPRQGVEAFF.

The rearrangement links TRBV19 to TRBJ2-1; the D is unclear. V gave up 1 base and J gave up 4 bases, with 11 bases separating them. The CDR3 contains 15 residues. From germline, CDR1 is LNHDA and CDR2 SQIVND (reference sequence). The chain's CDR3 is CASSIGFKPYNEQFF. The CDR3 DNA follows: TGTGCCAGTAGTATAGGGTTTAAACCTTACAATGAGCAGTTCTTC.

This clone has only one observation. The V gene is TRBV5-4, the J gene TRBJ1-3; TRBD1 agrees at 8 bases. V lost 2 bases and J lost 3; bases outside the gene matches: 1. The length of the CDR3 is 14 residues. The germline gives CDR1 SGHNT, CDR2 YYREEE (reference sequence). The CDR3 sequence is CASSLTGGGNTIYF. The CDR3 DNA reads as TGTGCCAGCAGCTTAACAGGGGGTGGAAACACCATATATTTT.

The J gene is TRBJ2-1, the V gene TRBV5-1; the D gene is possibly TRBD2 (6 bases). Germline V CDR1 and CDR2: SGHRS, YFSETQ. The V end lost 0 bases, the J end lost 8 bases, and 9 bases lay between the germline ends. CDR3 length: 13 amino acids. The CDR3 reads CASSLGGGDEQFF. As DNA, the CDR3 is TGCGCCAGCAGCTTGGGGGGCGGGGATGAGCAGTTCTTC.

This clone has only one observation. The chain has TRBV28 and TRBJ2-5, with D perhaps given as TRBD1 or TRBD2 (6 bases each). This CDR3 spans 14 amino acids. Per germline, CDR1 MDHEN and CDR2 SYDVKM. V lost 5 bases and J lost 5, with 15 bases in between. The CDR3 DNA is TGTGCCAGCAGTCCGGGGGCGCTAAGGGAGACCCAGTACTTC. Protein sequence: CASSPGALRETQYF. Full variable domain (remainder filled in from reference TRBV28 and TRBJ2-5): DVKVTQSSRYLVKRTGEKVFLECVQDMDHENMFWYRQDPGLGLRLIYFSYDVKMKEKGDIPEGYSVSREKKERFSLILESASTNQTSMYLCASSPGALRETQYFGPGTRLLVL.

The chain joins TRBV5-1 to TRBJ2-1; no firm D call. CDR1 SGHRS and CDR2 YFSETQ come from the germline V gene. V lost 5 bases to trimming and J lost 12 bases, with 18 bases between them. The CDR3 length is 13 residues. In DNA form, the CDR3 reads TGCGCCAGCAGAGAGCCCGGCCTCCCCGGGCAGTTCTTC. Amino acids: CASREPGLPGQFF.

The J gene is TRBJ2-7, the V gene TRBV11-2; 10 positions agree with TRBD1. The germline V gene has CDR1 SGHAT and CDR2 FQNNGV. The CDR3 has 17 residues. Trimming at V came to 1 base and at J to 6 bases, leaving 12 bases not matched to a gene. The CDR3 DNA follows: TGTGCCAGCAGCTTAGGGCGCTTGGGACAGGGGTTGGCCGAGCAGTACTTC. It encodes CASSLGRLGQGLAEQYF.

The V call is TRBV28, the J call TRBJ2-1, with 9 positions matching TRBD2. The ends lost 1 base at V and 6 bases at J; junction bases unmatched: 7. Germline assignment: CDR1 MDHEN and CDR2 SYDVKM. The CDR3 length is 16 residues. In nucleotides, the CDR3 is TGTGCCAGCAGTTTATTCTCTAGCGGGATAACCAATGAGCAGTTCTTC. It codes for CASSLFSSGITNEQFF.

This chain uses TRBV30 with TRBJ2-7, with D unresolved. CDR1 and CDR2 from the germline V gene are GTSNPN and SVGIG (reference sequence). The CDR3 runs to 13 residues. Trimming left V 2 bases short and J 0 bases short, with 8 bases between. Here the CDR3 reads CAWSKFVSYEQYF. Written as DNA, the CDR3 is TGTGCCTGGAGTAAGTTCGTCTCCTACGAGCAGTACTTC.

V usage is TRBV5-5 and J usage is TRBJ1-3, with TRBD1 identical over 9 bases. The CDR3 is 17 amino acids. The V and J ends lost 5 bases and 0 bases, in that order; junction bases with no gene match: 9. Germline V gives CDR1 SGHKS, CDR2 YYEKEE (reference sequence). The CDR3 DNA reads TGTGCCAGCAGTCCCGGACAGGGGCCAAGCTCTGGAAACACCATATATTTT. Translated: CASSPGQGPSSGNTIYF. The full variable domain, in which reference TRBV5-5 and TRBJ1-3 provide the parts outside the CDR3, is DAGVTQSPTHLIKTRGQQVTLRCSPISGHKSVSWYQQVLGQGPQFIFQYYEKEERGRGNFPDRFSARQFPNYSSELNVNALLLGDSALYLCASSPGQGPSSGNTIYFGEGSWLTVV.

V gene TRBV5-6 combines with J gene TRBJ2-1; 7 bases agree with TRBD1. From germline, CDR1 is SGHDT and CDR2 YYEEEE. This CDR3 has 15 amino acids. Trimming at V came to 3 bases and at J to 8 bases, leaving 11 bases not matched to a gene. The CDR3 nucleotides are TGTGCCAGCAGCTCTTGGCCAGGGGGATTGCATGAGCAGTTCTTC. It specifies CASSSWPGGLHEQFF.

This clone occurred once. DNA of the CDR3: TGTGCCAGCAGCTTATTTGGGACTAGCGGCTACAATGAGCAGTTCTTC. This codes for CASSLFGTSGYNEQFF. The chain couples TRBV11-2 to TRBJ2-1, with 11 bases fitting TRBD2. The CDR3 sequence is 16 residues long. CDR1 is SGHAT, CDR2 FQNNGV, per germline. Trimming cost V 2 bases and J 3 bases; bases outside gene matches: 3.

This chain uses TRBV19 with TRBJ1-1, with D unresolved. CDR1 and CDR2 from the germline V gene are LNHDA and SQIVND (reference sequence). Trimming left V 3 bases short and J 5 bases short, with 10 bases between. This CDR3 contains 13 residues. CDR3 sequence (DNA): TGTGCCAGTAGTATGCTCCTCGGGACTGAAGCTTTCTTT. Translation gives CASSMLLGTEAFF.

The chain joins TRBV24-1 to TRBJ2-1; unclear D gene. The CDR3 is 12 amino acids. CDR1 KGHDR and CDR2 SFDVKD come from the germline V gene. Trimming left V 4 bases short and J 4 bases short, with 4 bases between. The CDR3 sequence is CATSENYNEQFF. The CDR3 DNA reads as TGTGCCACCAGTGAGAATTACAATGAGCAGTTCTTC.

V and J are TRBV7-2 and TRBJ1-2; the match to TRBD1 covers 11 bases. Unmatched junction bases numbered 16, after V lost 5 bases and J lost 8 bases. The CDR3 contains 17 residues. Per germline, CDR1 SGHTA and CDR2 FQGNSA. This CDR3 reads CASSPGFSGTGGKGYTF. Written as DNA, the CDR3 is TGTGCCAGCAGCCCAGGTTTCTCCGGGACAGGGGGTAAAGGCTACACCTTC.

The chain combines TRBV6-2 or TRBV6-3 with TRBJ2-7; possible D gene TRBD2, 6 bases. Germline CDR1 is MNHEY and CDR2 is SVGEGT. V dropped 6 bases and J dropped 1 base, with 19 bases sitting between them. This CDR3 is 16 amino acids long. The CDR3 loop is CASSVIGRRISYEQYF. CDR3 DNA: TGTGCCAGCAGCGTGATCGGGAGAAGGATATCCTACGAGCAGTACTTC.

This chain uses TRBV5-1 with TRBJ2-2; D uncertain. This CDR3 comprises 13 residues. V lost 2 bases, J lost 5 bases, and 7 bases lay in between. Per germline, CDR1 SGHRS and CDR2 YFSETQ. This CDR3 reads CASSFEATGELFF. In nucleotides, the CDR3 is TGCGCCAGCAGCTTCGAGGCGACCGGGGAGCTGTTTTTT.

The chain recombines TRBV9 with TRBJ2-7; tentative D call: TRBD2 (6 bases). With 4 bases removed from V and 5 bases from J, the gap between germline ends came to 22 bases. Germline lookup yields CDR1 SGDLS and CDR2 YYNGEE. The CDR3 extends over 16 amino acids. The CDR3: CASSPGGGTQDHEQYF. CDR3 sequence (DNA): TGTGCCAGCAGCCCCGGTGGGGGGACTCAGGACCACGAGCAGTACTTC.

The gene calls are TRBV3-1 (or the pseudogene TRBV3-2) and TRBJ2-7, with 10 bases identical to TRBD2. J lost 9 bases, V lost 2 bases, and 7 bases had no gene match. CDR1 and CDR2 (germline): LGHDT, YNNKEL (reference sequence). CDR3 length: 14 residues. The CDR3 nucleotides are TGTGCCAGCAGCCAAAGGACTAGCGGCGTGGTGCAGTACTTC. It codes for CASSQRTSGVVQYF.

The chain recombines TRBV6-5 with TRBJ1-2; D is perhaps TRBD1 (6 bases). Germline lookup yields CDR1 MNHEY and CDR2 SVGAGI. The CDR3 runs to 14 residues. V lost 8 bases and J lost 0, with 13 bases in between. CDR3 loop: CASRSGQPNYGYTF. In DNA form, the CDR3 reads TGTGCCAGCCGATCTGGACAGCCTAACTATGGCTACACCTTC.

This chain uses TRBV5-6 with TRBJ1-1; no reliable D call. V lost 0 bases and J 1 base, leaving 10 bases between the germline ends. This CDR3 is built from 15 residues. Germline CDR1 and CDR2: SGHDT and YYEEEE. The CDR3 loop is CASSLGRQPNTEAFF. The CDR3 nucleotides read TGTGCCAGCAGCTTGGGTCGGCAGCCGAACACTGAAGCTTTCTTT. Filled out from reference TRBV5-6 and TRBJ1-1, the complete variable domain reads DAGVTQSPTHLIKTRGQQVTLRCSPKSGHDTVSWYQQALGQGPQFIFQYYEEEERQRGNFPDRFSGHQFPNYSSELNVNALLLGDSALYLCASSLGRQPNTEAFFGQGTRLTVV.

V usage is TRBV24-1 and J usage is TRBJ2-1; 7 nucleotides line up with TRBD1. V trimming: 3 bases; J trimming: 12 bases; junction bases outside the gene matches: 7. Germline values: CDR1 KGHDR, CDR2 SFDVKD. The CDR3 totals 13 residues. The CDR3: CATSDPTGLGQFF. DNA for the CDR3: TGTGCCACCAGTGATCCGACAGGGCTGGGGCAGTTCTTC.

The V and J genes are TRBV10-3 and TRBJ2-6; D gene uncertain. Germline V gene sequence: CDR1 ENHRY, CDR2 SYGVKD. The CDR3 loop spans 17 amino acids. V lost 3 bases and J 0 bases, leaving 12 bases between the germline ends. Written as DNA, the CDR3 is TGTGCCATCAGTGAATGGGGAACGGGCTCTGGGGCCAACGTCCTGACTTTC. Its translation: CAISEWGTGSGANVLTF.

The V and J genes are TRBV6-6 and TRBJ2-5; D is uncertain. Germline loops: CDR1 MNHNY, CDR2 SVGAGI (reference sequence). There are 13 residues in the CDR3. V was trimmed by 2 bases and J by 3 bases, leaving 7 bases between them. The CDR3 is CASSYMGKETQYF. Here the CDR3 DNA reads TGTGCCAGCAGTTACATGGGGAAAGAGACCCAGTACTTC.

This clone was found once. The same CDR3 can be traced to other DNA sequences in this sample. CDR3 in DNA: TGTGCCATCAGTGAGGGAACTGGAAACACCATATATTTT. Translating gives CAISEGTGNTIYF. The chain has TRBV10-3 and TRBJ1-3; D is ambiguous. V was cut by 2 bases and J by 2 bases, with 4 bases left in between. The CDR3 is 13 amino acids. Per the germline V gene, CDR1 is ENHRY and CDR2 is SYGVKD.

The CDR3 DNA reads TGTGCCAGTAGTATCGGGCTAGCGGGATATTCGGAGACCCAGTACTTC. As protein: CASSIGLAGYSETQYF. The chain is built from TRBV19 and TRBJ2-5; 9 bases fit TRBD2. The trim removed 3 bases at V and 5 bases at J, leaving 10 bases unmatched. The CDR3 extends over 16 amino acids. Looked up from germline, CDR1 is LNHDA and CDR2 is SQIVND (reference sequence).

The rearrangement joins TRBV6-2 or TRBV6-3 to TRBJ2-1; 7 bases align to TRBD1. V lost 4 bases and J lost 10; bases outside the gene matches: 4. CDR1 is MNHEY and CDR2 is SVGEGT in the germline V gene. The CDR3 extends over 12 amino acids. The CDR3 sequence is CASSFRGQEQFF. CDR3 sequence (DNA): TGTGCCAGCAGTTTCAGGGGACAGGAGCAGTTCTTC.

V usage is TRBV7-2 and J usage is TRBJ1-3; a weak D match, TRBD1 (5 bases). Germline assignment: CDR1 SGHTA and CDR2 FQGNSA. The ends were cut back, 4 bases at V and 0 bases at J, with 13 bases in the middle. The CDR3 consists of 16 residues. The CDR3 reads CASSSKDSDSGNTIYF. The CDR3 DNA sequence: TGTGCCAGCAGCTCCAAAGACAGCGACTCTGGAAACACCATATATTTT.

The chain links TRBV5-1 to TRBJ1-1; the match to TRBD1 covers 7 bases. Germline assignment: CDR1 SGHRS and CDR2 YFSETQ. V trimming: 2 bases; J trimming: 3 bases; junction bases outside the gene matches: 13. This CDR3 spans 17 amino acids. The CDR3 region has the DNA TGCGCCAGCAGCTTCCATTCTCGTTCGGGACAGTACACTGAAGCTTTCTTT. Translating gives CASSFHSRSGQYTEAFF. The variable domain in full, with the rest retrieved from reference TRBV5-1 and TRBJ1-1, is KAGVTQTPRYLIKTRGQQVTLSCSPISGHRSVSWYQQTPGQGLQFLFEYFSETQRNKGNFPGRFSGRQFSNSRSEMNVSTLELGDSALYLCASSFHSRSGQYTEAFFGQGTRLTVV.